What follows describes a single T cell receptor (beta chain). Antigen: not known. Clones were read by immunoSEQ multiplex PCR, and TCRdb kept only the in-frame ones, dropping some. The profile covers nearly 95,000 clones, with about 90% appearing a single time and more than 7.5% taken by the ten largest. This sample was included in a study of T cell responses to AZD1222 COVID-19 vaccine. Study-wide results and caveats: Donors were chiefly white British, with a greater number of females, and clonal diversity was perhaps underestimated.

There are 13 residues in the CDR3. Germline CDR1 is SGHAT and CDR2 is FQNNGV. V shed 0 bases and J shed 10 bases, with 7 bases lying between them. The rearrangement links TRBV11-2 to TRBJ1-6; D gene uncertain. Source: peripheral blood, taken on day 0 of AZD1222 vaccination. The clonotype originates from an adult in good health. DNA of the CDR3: TGTGCCAGCAGCTTAGAAGCGCGGTCACCCCTCCACTTT. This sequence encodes CASSLEARSPLHF. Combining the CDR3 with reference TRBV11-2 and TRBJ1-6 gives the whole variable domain EAGVAQSPRYKIIEKRQSVAFWCNPISGHATLYWYQQILGQGPKLLIQFQNNGVVDDSQLPKDRFSAERLKGVDSTLKIQPAKLEDSAVYLCASSLEARSPLHFGNGTRLTVT.